A selection of T cell receptor beta chains follows, all from one sample in a study of CD4 T cell repertoires in COVID-19. Method: immunoSEQ multiplex PCR; TCRdb's copy keeps in-frame clones and lacks some. The sample consists of some 71,000 clones, about 83% of them appearing once. This sample comprised CD4+ T cells from peripheral blood, obtained after recovery from COVID-19. The receptor set was obtained from a human donor who had COVID-19. Both conserved end residues are trimmed from each CDR3.

J	V	CDR3
TRBJ2-7	TRBV7-6	ASSLDGRGGFYEQY
TRBJ2-2	TRBV7-9	ASSLTGGRTGELF
TRBJ1-2	TRBV30	AWWDTVGYT
TRBJ1-1	TRBV14	ASSQSLGTGTEAF
TRBJ2-3	TRBV24-1	ATSDPRGSGRSTDTQY
TRBJ2-3	TRBV7-8	ASSHSQGEADTQY
TRBJ1-6	TRBV7-6	ASSWDRDVGRSPLH
TRBJ1-1	TRBV7-9	ASSRYRTGGTEAF
TRBJ2-1	TRBV2	ASSERAGTPPEQF
TRBJ1-2	TRBV18	ASSPIGNRGPLSNYGYT
TRBJ1-3	TRBV11-2	ASSLNLALTDTIY
TRBJ1-2	TRBV9	ASSVGVGEGQGTGGYT
TRBJ1-2	TRBV19	ASSLVRDPYGYT
TRBJ1-2	TRBV6-5	ASSYGGSGGYT
TRBJ1-3	TRBV27	ASSKVPPGNTIY
TRBJ2-1	TRBV5-1	ASSGRGLYKNEQF
TRBJ1-2	TRBV7-8	ASSLVDRGSYGYT
TRBJ2-5	TRBV3-1/TRBV3-2	ASSTGLAGDETQY
TRBJ1-5	TRBV2	ASSVGSSNQPQH
TRBJ2-3	TRBV6-5	ASSPRSGLVDTQY
TRBJ2-1	TRBV14	ASSQGVRPNNEQF
TRBJ1-1	TRBV29-1	SVGDRGTEAF
TRBJ1-1	TRBV30	AWSMGQVNSEAF
TRBJ2-5	TRBV18	ASSTQETQY
TRBJ2-1	TRBV28	ASSFSRYNEQF